Following are 23 T cell receptor beta chains from one sample sequenced in a study of CD8+ T cells in alopecia areata. Sequencing templates came from extracted RNA that was reverse transcribed into cDNA. Assay used: immunoSEQ multiplex PCR; TCRdb lists only in-frame clones, some missing. The data contain about 200,000 clones, more than 30% of them seen just once; the ten biggest clones take up 0.45% to 0.55%. This sample's treatment: oral pan-JAK inhibitor, 5-10 mg twice daily. The sequenced sample was CD4+ T cells sorted from blood, obtained between weeks 30 and 35, from a patient treated with tofacitinib. The receptors here all came from a human donor with alopecia areata.

This sequence joins TRBV6-5 and TRBJ2-2, with 7 positions matching TRBD1. The junction had 3 bases not matched to a gene; V was cut back by 6 bases and J by 8 bases. The CDR3 is 12 amino acids. In germline, CDR1 is MNHEY, CDR2 SVGAGI. CDR3 sequence reads: CASRRQGGELFF. The CDR3 nucleotides are TGTGCCAGCAGACGACAGGGAGGGGAGCTGTTTTTT.

The chain uses TRBV7-2 and TRBJ1-2; a weak D match, TRBD1 (5 bases). Between the trimmed V and J ends, which lost 5 bases and 2 bases, there was a span of 9 bases. There are 13 residues in the CDR3. CDR1 is SGHTA, CDR2 FQGNSA, per germline. The CDR3 loop reads CASSPDINYGYTF. CDR3 nucleotides: TGTGCCAGCAGCCCGGACATAAACTATGGCTACACCTTC. Drawing the rest from reference TRBV7-2 and TRBJ1-2, the complete variable domain is GAGVSQSPSNKVTEKGKDVELRCDPISGHTALYWYRQSLGQGLEFLIYFQGNSAPDKSGLPSDRFSAERTGGSVSTLTIQRTQQEDSAVYLCASSPDINYGYTFGSGTRLTVV.

This chain links TRBV4-1 with TRBJ1-5; 12 bases map to TRBD1. J lost 1 base, V lost 4 bases, and 2 bases had no gene match. Germline CDR1 reads MGHRA; CDR2 reads YSYEKL. The CDR3 consists of 16 residues. CDR3 sequence (DNA): TGCGCCAGCAGCCTGGGACAGGGGGCGAGCAATCAGCCCCAGCATTTT. Translating it yields CASSLGQGASNQPQHF.

This clone was seen a few times. V gene TRBV29-1 combines with J gene TRBJ1-3; D gene unclear. This CDR3 is 12 amino acids long. V lost 5 bases, J lost 9 bases, and 14 bases lay in between. CDR1 SQVTM and CDR2 ANQGSEA come from the germline V gene. CDR3 in amino acids: CSVTLDGGTIYF. DNA for the CDR3: TGCAGCGTTACACTCGATGGAGGCACCATATATTTT.

This clone has more than one count but fewer than ten. CDR3 protein: CASSLVGDTNSPLHF. For the CDR3, the DNA is TGCGCCAGCAGCTTGGTGGGGGACACAAATTCACCCCTCCACTTT. The chain combines TRBV5-1 with TRBJ1-6; tentatively, D is TRBD1 (6 bases). The CDR3 consists of 15 residues. Germline CDR1 SGHRS, CDR2 YFSETQ. Trimming stripped 0 bases from V and 7 bases from J, with 11 bases between.

DNA for the CDR3: TGTGCCAGCAGCTTGGACGGGACGGTTAGCAATCAGCCCCAGCATTTT. Protein product: CASSLDGTVSNQPQHF. V usage is TRBV5-4 and J usage is TRBJ1-5; D possibly corresponds to TRBD1 (5 bases). Per germline, CDR1 SGHNT and CDR2 YYREEE (reference sequence). V lost 0 bases and J lost 0, with 10 bases in between. The CDR3 spans 16 residues.

This rearrangement joins TRBV5-1 to TRBJ2-1; 7 bases match TRBD2. Germline V CDR1 and CDR2: SGHRS, YFSETQ. Trimming removed 7 bases from V and 9 bases from J; junction bases left unmatched: 10. This CDR3 spans 13 amino acids. The CDR3 loop is CASGGRLAVEQFF. CDR3 in DNA: TGCGCCAGCGGCGGTCGCCTAGCGGTTGAGCAGTTCTTC.

This chain connects TRBV14 to TRBJ1-6; 8 bases are a match to TRBD1. J was trimmed by 7 bases and V by 5 bases; bases with no gene match: 19. CDR1 SGHDN and CDR2 FVKESK come from the germline V gene. The CDR3 totals 19 residues. The DNA for the CDR3 is TGTGCCAGCAGCGGAAAAACTTTGACAGGGGTTCTTAGAAATTCACCCCTCCACTTT. Its protein is CASSGKTLTGVLRNSPLHF.

The chain joins TRBV5-8 to TRBJ2-7, with a possible D match to TRBD2 (5 bases). Trimming stripped 4 bases from V and 0 bases from J, with 20 bases between. The CDR3 is 17 residues long. Germline V lookup: CDR1 SGHTS, CDR2 YDEGEE. CDR3 bases: TGTGCCAGCAGCGAGGGTTCGGATCACACCGGCTCCTACGAGCAGTACTTC. Protein sequence: CASSEGSDHTGSYEQYF.

In nucleotides, the CDR3 is TGTGCCAGCAGTCCGCGGACAGGTAGGAACACTGAAGCTTTCTTT. This gives the protein CASSPRTGRNTEAFF. The rearrangement links TRBV28 to TRBJ1-1, with TRBD1 identical over 7 bases. This CDR3 contains 15 residues. CDR1 is MDHEN, CDR2 SYDVKM, per germline. V lost 5 bases, J lost 1 base, and 7 bases stayed unmatched. Full variable domain (remainder filled in from reference TRBV28 and TRBJ1-1): DVKVTQSSRYLVKRTGEKVFLECVQDMDHENMFWYRQDPGLGLRLIYFSYDVKMKEKGDIPEGYSVSREKKERFSLILESASTNQTSMYLCASSPRTGRNTEAFFGQGTRLTVV.

The rearrangement uses TRBV7-3 and TRBJ2-3, with 7 bases that match TRBD2. Germline V gene data show CDR1 as SGHTA and CDR2 as FQGTGA. Trimming cost V 5 bases and J 1 base; bases outside gene matches: 3. The CDR3 has 14 residues. The DNA of the CDR3 is TGTGCCAGCAGCCCGAGCGGGGGCACAGATACGCAGTATTTT. Amino acids: CASSPSGGTDTQYF.

The CDR3 protein is CASSLVPAIGVDTQYF. CDR3 coding DNA: TGTGCCAGCAGCTTAGTGCCAGCCATCGGTGTGGATACGCAGTATTTT. This rearrangement joins TRBV11-2 to TRBJ2-3; D gene unclear. CDR1 is SGHAT and CDR2 is FQNNGV in the germline V gene. V lost 1 base and J lost 6, with 17 bases in between. The CDR3 sequence is 16 residues long.

V gene TRBV30 combines with J gene TRBJ1-1, with 8 bases identical to TRBD1. J gave up 2 bases and V 6 bases, and 5 bases lay outside the gene matches. Germline V gives CDR1 GTSNPN, CDR2 SVGIG (reference sequence). The CDR3 sequence is 13 residues long. This CDR3 is CACQTGVNTEAFF. The CDR3 DNA sequence: TGTGCCTGCCAGACAGGGGTAAACACTGAAGCTTTCTTT.

This chain connects TRBV5-1 to TRBJ1-2; weak D call: TRBD1 (5 bases). The CDR3 has 12 residues. Trimming removed 4 bases from V and 8 bases from J, with 12 bases in between. CDR1 is SGHRS, CDR2 YFSETQ, per germline. The CDR3 sequence: CASSRDEGGYTF. As DNA, the CDR3 is TGCGCCAGCAGCCGGGACGAAGGCGGCTACACCTTC.

The chain joins TRBV9 to TRBJ2-2; D ambiguous. The CDR3 spans 13 residues. Deletions cut 0 bases from V and 3 bases from J, with 3 bases between. From germline, CDR1 is SGDLS and CDR2 YYNGEE. The chain's CDR3 is CASSVGDTGELFF. The CDR3 DNA is TGTGCCAGCAGCGTAGGAGACACCGGGGAGCTGTTTTTT.

The rearrangement joins TRBV5-1 to TRBJ2-1, with 11 bases aligning to TRBD2. CDR1 and CDR2 from the germline V gene are SGHRS and YFSETQ. The V gene end was trimmed by 5 bases and the J gene end by 0 bases; junction bases not matched to a gene: 10. This CDR3 contains 18 residues. The CDR3 here is CASRMTSGALSSYNEQFF. The CDR3 DNA reads TGCGCCAGCAGGATGACTAGCGGGGCCTTAAGCTCCTACAATGAGCAGTTCTTC.

The CDR3 DNA sequence: TGTGCCAGCAGCTTAAACGGGCCACCAACCTATGGCTACACCTTC. It translates to CASSLNGPPTYGYTF. This sequence joins TRBV7-3 and TRBJ1-2, with D unresolved. Germline CDR1 and CDR2: SGHTA and FQGTGA. The germline V and J ends were trimmed by 1 base and 4 bases, with 13 bases remaining between them. The CDR3 is 15 amino acids.

This clone was recorded a few times. J is TRBJ2-7 and V is TRBV7-3; D is ambiguous. V dropped 2 bases and J dropped 2 bases, with 4 bases sitting between them. The germline V gene encodes CDR1 SGHTA and CDR2 FQGTGA. This CDR3 spans 12 amino acids. CDR3 DNA sequence: TGTGCCAGCAGCTTATCCACCTACGAGCAGTACTTC. This sequence encodes CASSLSTYEQYF.

The chain employs TRBV28 and TRBJ2-7; 14 positions match TRBD2. CDR3 size: 16 residues. Germline assignment: CDR1 MDHEN and CDR2 SYDVKM. With V trimmed by 6 bases and J by 4 bases, 8 bases remained unmatched. Here the CDR3 reads CASSLLGTSGSYEQYF. DNA of the CDR3: TGTGCCAGCAGCCTCTTAGGGACTAGCGGGAGTTACGAGCAGTACTTC.

The chain combines TRBV9 with TRBJ1-2, with D possibly being TRBD1 (6 bases). Trimming cost V 1 base and J 3 bases, with 7 bases left between them. This CDR3 has 13 residues. The germline gives CDR1 SGDLS, CDR2 YYNGEE. In DNA, the CDR3 is TGTGCCAGCAGCGTATCAGGGGACTATGGCTACACCTTC. Its translation: CASSVSGDYGYTF.

The table lists this clone with a few counts. This chain links TRBV6-5 with TRBJ2-7; a weak D match, TRBD2 (5 bases). Trimming took off 6 bases at V and 3 bases at J, with 12 bases between the two ends. Per the germline V gene, CDR1 is MNHEY and CDR2 is SVGAGI. The CDR3 is 13 amino acids. For the CDR3, the DNA is TGTGCCAGCAGGAAAGCGGACGGCTACGAGCAGTACTTC. Amino acids: CASRKADGYEQYF.

The chain uses TRBV23-1 and TRBJ2-7; 8 positions agree with TRBD2. TRBV23-1 is marked as an open reading frame, function uncertain. V shed 2 bases and J 3 bases; nucleotides not matched to a gene: 6. CDR3 length: 15 amino acids. The chain's CDR3 is CASSQKVSGSYEQYF. DNA for the CDR3: TGCGCCAGCAGTCAAAAGGTCAGCGGGAGCTACGAGCAGTACTTC.

The J gene is TRBJ2-3, the V gene TRBV30; 10 positions match TRBD2. V shed 5 bases and J 0 bases; nucleotides not matched to a gene: 2. The germline CDR1 and CDR2 sequences are GTSNPN and SVGIG (reference sequence). The CDR3 consists of 14 residues. CDR3 nucleotide sequence: TGTGCCTGGCGGACTAGCGGTAGCACAGATACGCAGTATTTT. Its translation is CAWRTSGSTDTQYF.